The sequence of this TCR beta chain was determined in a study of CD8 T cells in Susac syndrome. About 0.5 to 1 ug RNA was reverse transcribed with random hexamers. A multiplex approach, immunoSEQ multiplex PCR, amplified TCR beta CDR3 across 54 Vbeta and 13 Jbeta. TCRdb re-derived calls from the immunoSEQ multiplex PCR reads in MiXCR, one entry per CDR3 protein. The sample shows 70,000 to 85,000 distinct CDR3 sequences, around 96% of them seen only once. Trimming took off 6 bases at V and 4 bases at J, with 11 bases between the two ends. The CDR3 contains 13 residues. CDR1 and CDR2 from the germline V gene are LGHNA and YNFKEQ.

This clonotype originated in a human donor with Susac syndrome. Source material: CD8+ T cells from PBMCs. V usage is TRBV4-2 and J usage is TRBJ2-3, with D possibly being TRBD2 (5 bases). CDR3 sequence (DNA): TGTGCCAGCAGGCGCTCGGAGGCAGATACGCAGTATTTT. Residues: CASRRSEADTQYF.